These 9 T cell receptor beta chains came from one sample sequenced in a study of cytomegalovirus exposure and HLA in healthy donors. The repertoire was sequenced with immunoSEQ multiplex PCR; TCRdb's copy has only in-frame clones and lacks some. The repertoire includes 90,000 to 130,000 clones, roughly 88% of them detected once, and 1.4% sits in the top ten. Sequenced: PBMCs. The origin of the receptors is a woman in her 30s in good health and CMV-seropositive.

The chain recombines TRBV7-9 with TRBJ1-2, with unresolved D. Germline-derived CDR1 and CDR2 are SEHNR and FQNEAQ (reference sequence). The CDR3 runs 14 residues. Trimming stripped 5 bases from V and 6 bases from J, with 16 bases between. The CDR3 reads CASSQDQPGDGYTF. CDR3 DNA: TGTGCCAGCAGCCAAGACCAGCCCGGGGATGGCTACACCTTC. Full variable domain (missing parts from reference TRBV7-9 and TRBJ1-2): DTGVSQNPRHKITKRGQNVTFRCDPISEHNRLYWYRQTLGQGPEFLTYFQNEAQLEKSRLLSDRFSAERPKGSFSTLEIQRTEQGDSAMYLCASSQDQPGDGYTFGSGTRLTVV.

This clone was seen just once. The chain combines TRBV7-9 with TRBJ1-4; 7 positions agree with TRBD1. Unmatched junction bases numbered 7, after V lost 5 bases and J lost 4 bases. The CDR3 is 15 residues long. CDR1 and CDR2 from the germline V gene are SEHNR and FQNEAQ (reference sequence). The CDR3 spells CASSPTGDYNEKLFF. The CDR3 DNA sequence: TGTGCCAGCAGCCCTACAGGGGATTATAATGAAAAACTGTTTTTT.

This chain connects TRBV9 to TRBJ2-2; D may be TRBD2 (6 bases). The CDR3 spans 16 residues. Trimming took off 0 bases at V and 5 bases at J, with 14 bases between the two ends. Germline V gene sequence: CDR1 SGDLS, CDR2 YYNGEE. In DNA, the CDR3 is TGTGCCAGCAGCGTAGGTTTACTAGCTAAGACCGGGGAGCTGTTTTTT. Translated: CASSVGLLAKTGELFF.

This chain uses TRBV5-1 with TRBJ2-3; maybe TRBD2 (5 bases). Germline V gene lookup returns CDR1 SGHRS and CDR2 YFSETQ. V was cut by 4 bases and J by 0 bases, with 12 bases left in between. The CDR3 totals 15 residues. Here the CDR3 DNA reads TGCGCCAGCAGCCCTCCGACTATTAGCACAGATACGCAGTATTTT. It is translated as CASSPPTISTDTQYF.

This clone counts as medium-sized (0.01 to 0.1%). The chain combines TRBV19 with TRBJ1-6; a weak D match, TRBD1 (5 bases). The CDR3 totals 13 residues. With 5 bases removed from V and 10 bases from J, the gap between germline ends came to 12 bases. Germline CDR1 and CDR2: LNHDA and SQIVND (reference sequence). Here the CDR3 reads CASSWTRRSPLHF. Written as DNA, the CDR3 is TGTGCCAGTAGTTGGACAAGGCGGTCACCCCTCCACTTT.

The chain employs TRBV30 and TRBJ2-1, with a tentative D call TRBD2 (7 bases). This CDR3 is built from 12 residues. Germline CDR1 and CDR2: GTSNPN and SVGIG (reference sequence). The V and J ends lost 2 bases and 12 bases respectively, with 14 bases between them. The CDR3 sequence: CAWSPGGRGQFF. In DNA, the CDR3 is TGTGCCTGGAGTCCCGGGGGGCGGGGGCAGTTCTTC. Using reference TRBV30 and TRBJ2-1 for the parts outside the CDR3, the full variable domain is SQTIHQWPATLVQPVGSPLSLECTVEGTSNPNLYWYRQAAGRGLQLLFYSVGIGQISSEVPQNLSASRPQDRQFILSSKKLLLSDSGFYLCAWSPGGRGQFFGPGTRLTVL.

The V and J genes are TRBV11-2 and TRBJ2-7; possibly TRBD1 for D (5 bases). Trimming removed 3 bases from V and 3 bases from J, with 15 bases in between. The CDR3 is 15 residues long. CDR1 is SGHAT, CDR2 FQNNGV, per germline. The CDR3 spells CASSLGQGGFYEQYF. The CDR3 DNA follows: TGTGCCAGCAGCTTGGGGCAGGGTGGCTTCTACGAGCAGTACTTC.

CDR3 sequence: CASSPTYDDYGYTF. DNA for the CDR3: TGTGCCAGCAGCCCAACCTATGATGACTATGGCTACACCTTC. This rearrangement joins TRBV6-1 to TRBJ1-2, with no clear D. The germline V gene has CDR1 MNHNS and CDR2 SASEGT. This CDR3 spans 14 amino acids. Trimming shortened V by 6 bases and J by 3 bases, and 14 bases separated the two germline ends.

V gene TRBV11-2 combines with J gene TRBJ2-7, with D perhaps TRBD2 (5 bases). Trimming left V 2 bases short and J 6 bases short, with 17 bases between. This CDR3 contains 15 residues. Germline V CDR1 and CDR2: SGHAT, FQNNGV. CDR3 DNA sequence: TGTGCCAGCAGCTTATCCGCTAGCTTTTCTTCCGAGCAGTACTTC. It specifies CASSLSASFSSEQYF.